This entry describes one T cell receptor beta chain. The PCR contained 60 Vbeta and 13 Jbeta primers. Original handling: A follow-up analysis tallied about 80 million unique TCR beta chains, about 10 million shared. Sequencing was performed with immunoSEQ multiplex PCR; in TCRdb, only in-frame clones are kept and a portion is missing. For V, J and clone size, that table is used; D and trimming come from the DNA. The sample carries about 59,000 clones, about 81% recorded once. This entry belongs to a study of cytomegalovirus exposure and HLA in healthy donors. Specimen: PBMCs. The clonotype comes from a man aged 25-40 years in good health and CMV-seropositive.

CDR3 nucleotides: TGTGCCAGCAGTCCCGACAGATCCTATGGCTACACCTTC. This encodes CASSPDRSYGYTF. This rearrangement joins TRBV6-5 to TRBJ1-2; D is possibly TRBD1 (5 bases). Trimming left V 5 bases short and J 4 bases short, with 11 bases between. The CDR3 contains 13 residues. Germline V gives CDR1 MNHEY, CDR2 SVGAGI.